These 13 T cell receptor beta chains were all obtained from the same sample, sequenced in a study of spatial heterogeneity in lung cancer. TCRdb reprocessed the 5' RACE reads with MiXCR, giving one entry per CDR3 protein. The repertoire includes 25,000 or so distinct CDR3 sequences, over 10% of them detected once, and around 25% sits in the top ten. Time point meaning: sample taken at primary tumor resection. Unsorted tumor, nontumor lung tissue or cryopreserved PBMC supplied the whole RNA. The sequencing used PBMCs, collected at surgery. These receptors were collected from a female donor with early-stage non-small cell lung cancer.

The V gene is TRBV28, the J gene TRBJ2-5; a possible D gene is TRBD1 (5 bases). The CDR3 loop spans 10 amino acids. The germline CDR1 and CDR2 sequences are MDHEN and SYDVKM. Trimming took off 6 bases at V and 7 bases at J, with 6 bases between the two ends. CDR3 in DNA: TGTGCCAGCAGAAGGGGGACCCAGTACTTC. Its translation is CASRRGTQYF.

This clonotype has at least ten counts. The chain employs TRBV12-3 or TRBV12-4 and TRBJ2-1, with 8 bases lining up with TRBD2. The CDR3 spans 15 residues. The ends lost 3 bases at V and 9 bases at J; junction bases unmatched: 10. The CDR3 DNA is TGTGCCAGCAGTTTGGGCGGGCCCCGGGGGGGTGAGCAGTTCTTC. It codes for CASSLGGPRGGEQFF.

This clonotype has at least ten counts. The chain carries TRBV13 and TRBJ2-2; D is tentatively TRBD1 or TRBD2 (5 bases each). In germline, CDR1 is PRHDT, CDR2 FYEKMQ (reference sequence). Trimming took 5 bases from V and 1 from J, leaving 11 bases between them. This CDR3 region has 15 residues. The CDR3 DNA follows: TGTGCCAGCAGCGACGGGACGGTGAACACCGGGGAGCTGTTTTTT. This codes for CASSDGTVNTGELFF.

This clonotype has at least ten counts. The V and J genes are TRBV7-9 and TRBJ2-7; 7 bases match TRBD1. Per the germline V gene, CDR1 is SEHNR and CDR2 is FQNEAQ (reference sequence). Losses at the gene ends were 5 bases for V and 7 bases for J; bases not matched to a gene: 14. The CDR3 is 15 amino acids. CDR3 sequence reads: CASSDIGGTLAEQYF. The CDR3 coding sequence is TGTGCCAGCAGCGATATAGGGGGCACCCTCGCGGAGCAGTACTTC.

This clonotype was recorded at least ten times. The chain combines TRBV28 with TRBJ1-5; 8 bases are a match to TRBD1. CDR1 is MDHEN and CDR2 is SYDVKM in the germline V gene. Trimming cost V 6 bases and J 2 bases; bases outside gene matches: 6. The CDR3 is made up of 15 amino acids. CDR3 nucleotide sequence: TGTGCCAGCAGCCCGGACAGGGATGGCAATCAGCCCCAGCATTTT. Translation gives CASSPDRDGNQPQHF.

This clonotype was counted ten times or more. J is TRBJ1-4 and V is TRBV5-1, with a tentative D call TRBD1 (6 bases). CDR3 length: 15 amino acids. Trimming took off 4 bases at V and 4 bases at J, with 14 bases between the two ends. Per germline, CDR1 SGHRS and CDR2 YFSETQ. CDR3 protein: CASSRSTGDNEKLFF. CDR3 bases: TGCGCCAGCAGCCGATCGACAGGAGATAATGAAAAACTGTTTTTT.

Within the sample, this clonotype is medium-sized. The V call is TRBV4-2, the J call TRBJ1-2, with a possible D match to TRBD1 (6 bases). The CDR3 is 14 amino acids. V lost 1 base and J lost 6, with 12 bases in between. The germline CDR1 and CDR2 sequences are LGHNA and YNFKEQ. DNA of the CDR3: TGTGCCAGCAGCCAAGCTGGGGGGCGGGATGGCTACACCTTC. This translates into CASSQAGGRDGYTF.

This clonotype appeared many times. J is TRBJ2-1 and V is TRBV12-3 or TRBV12-4; 12 positions agree with TRBD2. The CDR3 runs to 18 residues. Trimming removed 3 bases from V and 4 bases from J; junction bases left unmatched: 10. In nucleotides, the CDR3 is TGTGCCAGCAGTTTGGCTAGCGGGGGGGGTTCGAGGTACAATGAGCAGTTCTTC. Protein sequence: CASSLASGGGSRYNEQFF.

This clonotype was counted many times. This chain connects TRBV5-4 to TRBJ2-6; D is unresolved. Trimming left V 3 bases short and J 3 bases short, with 13 bases between. This CDR3 is built from 16 residues. The V gene's germline CDR1 is SGHNT and CDR2 YYREEE (reference sequence). The CDR3 sequence is CASSSGPSFGANVLTF. The CDR3 DNA follows: TGTGCCAGCAGCTCGGGCCCGAGCTTTGGGGCCAACGTCCTGACTTTC.

A note on this clonotype: This may arise from a read error, as a much more abundant clone is one base away. This chain links TRBV27 with TRBJ2-7, with D unresolved. Trimming left V 4 bases short and J 3 bases short, with 10 bases between. The germline gives CDR1 MNHEY, CDR2 SMNVEV (reference sequence). The CDR3 covers 13 residues. The CDR3 region is CASSYSLLYEQYF. For the CDR3, the DNA is TGTGCCAGCAGTTACTCTCTGCTCTACGAGCAGTACTTC.

This clonotype was counted ten times or more. The rearrangement links TRBV5-4 to TRBJ1-6, with a tentative D call TRBD1 (6 bases). Per germline, CDR1 SGHNT and CDR2 YYREEE (reference sequence). Trimming took off 4 bases at V and 8 bases at J, with 19 bases between the two ends. CDR3 length equals 16 residues. CDR3 protein: CASSAASTGIDSPLHF. The DNA of the CDR3 is TGTGCCAGCAGCGCAGCCTCTACAGGGATCGATTCACCCCTCCACTTT. The full variable domain, completed using reference TRBV5-4 and TRBJ1-6, is ETGVTQSPTHLIKTRGQQVTLRCSSQSGHNTVSWYQQALGQGPQFIFQYYREEENGRGNFPPRFSGLQFPNYSSELNVNALELDDSALYLCASSAASTGIDSPLHFGNGTRLTVT.

This clonotype was seen repeatedly, ten times or more. The gene calls are TRBV7-9 and TRBJ1-1, with TRBD1 matching over 9 bases. With 6 bases clipped from V and 0 bases from J, the junction kept 8 bases outside the gene matches. Germline CDR1 reads SEHNR; CDR2 reads FQNEAQ (reference sequence). This CDR3 comprises 16 residues. The CDR3 protein is CASRDRGAPMNTEAFF. The CDR3 nucleotides are TGTGCCAGCAGGGACAGGGGAGCCCCGATGAACACTGAAGCTTTCTTT.

This sequence joins TRBV28 and TRBJ2-7; TRBD1 agrees at 7 bases. V dropped 5 bases and J dropped 1; count of bases not matched to a gene: 2. CDR1 and CDR2 (germline): MDHEN, SYDVKM. This CDR3 spans 13 amino acids. The CDR3 spells CASSPGGSYEQYF. The CDR3 region has the DNA TGTGCCAGCAGTCCAGGGGGTTCCTACGAGCAGTACTTC.